This TCR beta chain was sequenced during a study of Ad26.COV2.S vaccination and SARS-CoV-2 variants. In the case of this clone: Its antigen is currently unknown.

Study-level points and caveats: Vaccinees and placebo recipients showed similar non-spike TCR breadth.

Sequenced by immunoSEQ multiplex PCR; TCRdb stores in-frame clones only, minus some. The sample records 300,000 to 400,000 clones, roughly 81% being singletons. Noted treatment: some 20 received Ad26.COV2.S at low or high dose, single or two shots; about 5 received placebo; per-sample allocation not given. All samples were drawn on day 63, counting from the first vaccine or placebo injection. A Boston donor was an adult aged 18-55 years. Looked up from germline, CDR1 is KGHDR and CDR2 is SFDVKD. The length of the CDR3 is 16 residues. After removal of 4 bases from V and 2 bases from J, the junction contained 7 bases not matched to a gene.

The specimen comprised peripheral blood, sampled in a trial of Ad26.COV2.S vaccine versus placebo. The receptor was derived from a person aged 18-65 years who received the Ad26.COV2.S COVID-19 vaccine or a placebo. V usage is TRBV24-1 and J usage is TRBJ2-7, with 10 positions matching TRBD1. The CDR3 nucleotides read TGTGCCACCAGTGACACAGGGACAGGGGTCCCCTACGAGCAGTACTTC. Translated: CATSDTGTGVPYEQYF.